The clone carrying this T cell receptor beta chain was counted at least ten times. Its antigen is not known. With a J-beta primer mix and a sample-barcoded 5' primer, a second PCR ran about 7 to 11 cycles. TCRdb called the 5' RACE reads again in MiXCR, with one record for every CDR3 protein. The sample lists about 590,000 distinct CDR3 sequences; approximately 30% were seen once. The data were obtained in a study of blood T cells in healthy people across ages. Study information: About one barcoded TCR beta cDNA was captured per two T cells.

Overall study findings and caveats: It was not possible, with unsorted PBMCs, to conclusively compare naive and antigen-experienced cells.

J lost 2 bases, V lost 1 base, and 2 bases had no gene match. The CDR3 has 15 residues. Per germline, CDR1 DFQATT and CDR2 SNEGSKA (reference sequence). V and J are TRBV20-1 and TRBJ2-1; the match to TRBD1 covers 10 bases. Sequenced input: blood. The receptor comes from a woman of 80 years or more in good health. The CDR3 loop reads CSARGDRGAYNEQFF. CDR3 bases: TGCAGTGCTAGAGGGGACAGGGGCGCCTACAATGAGCAGTTCTTC.